A single sample gave rise to the 11 T cell receptor beta chains below, sequenced in a study of cytomegalovirus exposure and HLA in healthy donors. This PCR relied on a set of 60 Vbeta primers and 13 Jbeta primers. Data came from immunoSEQ multiplex PCR; TCRdb stores just in-frame clones and leaves some out. The sample carries approximately 140,000 clones, around 83% recorded once. The material sequenced was PBMCs. These TCRs come from a male donor in good health and CMV-seropositive.

The V gene is TRBV9, the J gene TRBJ2-2; no reliable D call. The V gene's germline CDR1 is SGDLS and CDR2 YYNGEE. This CDR3 has 14 amino acids. V dropped 0 bases and J dropped 4 bases, with 7 bases sitting between them. For the CDR3, the DNA is TGTGCCAGCAGCGTAGCCACGGGCACCGGGGAGCTGTTTTTT. Amino acids: CASSVATGTGELFF.

This clone was seen a single time. The CDR3 reads CASSLEGQKYEQYF. The CDR3 DNA reads as TGCGCCAGCAGCTTGGAGGGACAGAAGTACGAGCAGTACTTC. This chain uses TRBV5-1 with TRBJ2-7, with 7 nucleotides matching TRBD1. Germline V gene data show CDR1 as SGHRS and CDR2 as YFSETQ. V lost 0 bases, J lost 4 bases, and 4 bases stayed unmatched. The CDR3 is 14 amino acids.

The J gene is TRBJ2-3, the V gene TRBV5-1; D gene ambiguous. Looked up from germline, CDR1 is SGHRS and CDR2 is YFSETQ. The CDR3 contains 15 residues. V lost 3 bases to trimming and J lost 0 bases, with 11 bases between them. CDR3 amino acids: CASSSGRSSTDTQYF. The DNA of the CDR3 is TGCGCCAGCAGCTCCGGTCGCTCTAGCACAGATACGCAGTATTTT.

The table lists this clone with a few counts. This chain connects TRBV28 to TRBJ2-6, with 7 bases aligning to TRBD1. Germline loops: CDR1 MDHEN, CDR2 SYDVKM. J lost 17 bases, V lost 5 bases, and 12 bases had no gene match. CDR3 length: 13 residues. The CDR3 here is CASSALTGPLMTF. The CDR3 coding sequence is TGTGCCAGCAGTGCCCTGACAGGGCCCCTGATGACTTTC.

The rearrangement uses TRBV13 and TRBJ2-5; 7 bases match TRBD2. The CDR3 runs to 15 residues. In germline, CDR1 is PRHDT, CDR2 FYEKMQ (reference sequence). The V segment lost 1 base and the J segment 4 bases; nucleotides outside the gene matches: 6. CDR3 nucleotides: TGTGCCAGCAGCTTAGCTTCGGGGGGAGCAGAGACCCAGTACTTC. Translation: CASSLASGGAETQYF.

Only one count was recorded for this clone. The CDR3 coding sequence is TGTGCCAGTAGTATAGGTGGGACGGGGCGGGAGGGCCACGGGGAGCTGTTTTTT. It specifies CASSIGGTGREGHGELFF. The chain carries TRBV19 and TRBJ2-2, with 9 bases aligning to TRBD2. Germline V gives CDR1 LNHDA, CDR2 SQIVND (reference sequence). This CDR3 has 18 residues. V was clipped by 1 base and J by 7 bases; unmatched bases: 13. Full variable domain (rest looked up from reference TRBV19 and TRBJ2-2): DGGITQSPKYLFRKEGQNVTLSCEQNLNHDAMYWYRQDPGQGLRLIYYSQIVNDFQKGDIAEGYSVSREKKESFPLTVTSAQKNPTAFYLCASSIGGTGREGHGELFFGEGSRLTVL.

This chain joins TRBV10-1 and TRBJ2-7; 10 bases match TRBD1. CDR1 WNHNN and CDR2 SYGVQD come from the germline V gene (reference sequence). The CDR3 runs 15 residues. With 8 bases clipped from V and 1 base from J, the junction kept 8 bases outside the gene matches. The CDR3: CASSAGQGVSYEQYF. Written as DNA, the CDR3 is TGCGCCAGCTCAGCTGGACAGGGGGTATCCTACGAGCAGTACTTC.

The gene calls are TRBV6-6 and TRBJ1-2, with TRBD1 as a possible D gene (6 bases). V was clipped by 10 bases and J by 4 bases, with 19 bases between them. The length of the CDR3 is 14 residues. The germline V gene has CDR1 MNHNY and CDR2 SVGAGI (reference sequence). CDR3: CAIRPGTPSYGYTF. Here the CDR3 DNA reads TGTGCCATCCGTCCCGGGACACCGTCCTATGGCTACACCTTC.

The V call is TRBV7-2, the J call TRBJ2-7, with unresolved D. The V and J ends lost 7 bases and 2 bases respectively, with 12 bases between them. This CDR3 comprises 13 residues. Germline CDR1 is SGHTA and CDR2 is FQGNSA. The CDR3 is CASTWSVPYEQYF. DNA of the CDR3: TGTGCCAGCACCTGGAGTGTGCCCTACGAGCAGTACTTC.

DNA for the CDR3: TGTGCCAGCAGTTTCATCTCCCCCGGACTAGCGGTAGCCCCCTACGAGCAGTACTTC. Protein product: CASSFISPGLAVAPYEQYF. This chain uses TRBV28 with TRBJ2-7; 10 nucleotides match TRBD2. With 3 bases clipped from V and 2 bases from J, the junction kept 16 bases outside the gene matches. The germline CDR1 and CDR2 sequences are MDHEN and SYDVKM. The CDR3 runs 19 residues.

V usage is TRBV28 and J usage is TRBJ2-3; no clear D. V was clipped by 5 bases and J by 2 bases, with 11 bases between them. Germline-derived CDR1 and CDR2 are MDHEN and SYDVKM. This CDR3 spans 14 amino acids. CDR3 sequence (DNA): TGTGCCAGCAGTCTACCGGGTCCCACAGATACGCAGTATTTT. Protein: CASSLPGPTDTQYF. The complete variable domain, with remaining parts taken from reference TRBV28 and TRBJ2-3, reads DVKVTQSSRYLVKRTGEKVFLECVQDMDHENMFWYRQDPGLGLRLIYFSYDVKMKEKGDIPEGYSVSREKKERFSLILESASTNQTSMYLCASSLPGPTDTQYFGPGTRLTVL.